Presented here are 31 T cell receptor beta chains from one specimen sequenced in a study of long-term antiretroviral therapy in people with HIV. The libraries were made with immunoSEQ v3.0 at survey level. TCRdb's copy holds only in-frame clones and misses some; the assay was immunoSEQ multiplex PCR. The table records around 21,000 clones, roughly nine tenths of them present only once. The material was unsorted PBMCs, obtained nearly 4.5 years before starting antiretroviral therapy. These receptors came from a woman younger than 45 with HIV.

This clone was seen just once. V is TRBV4-1 and J is TRBJ1-1; D is possibly TRBD1 (5 bases). From germline, CDR1 is MGHRA and CDR2 YSYEKL. V dropped 4 bases and J dropped 1 base, with 19 bases sitting between them. This CDR3 has 17 residues. CDR3 bases: TGCGCCAGCAGCCGCACACGAATGGGGCAGGGGAACACTGAAGCTTTCTTT. It translates to CASSRTRMGQGNTEAFF.

DNA of the CDR3: TGTGCCAGTAGTCCATTATTTCCCAGGACAGGGAACACTGAAGCTTTCTTT. Translated: CASSPLFPRTGNTEAFF. The V gene is TRBV19, the J gene TRBJ1-1; 7 nucleotides line up with TRBD1. CDR3 size: 17 residues. The germline CDR1 and CDR2 sequences are LNHDA and SQIVND (reference sequence). V trimming: 5 bases; J trimming: 1 base; junction bases outside the gene matches: 13.

V gene TRBV6-1 combines with J gene TRBJ2-7; the match to TRBD2 covers 14 bases. V shed 2 bases, J shed 3 bases, and the junction held 9 bases outside the gene matches. The germline V gene has CDR1 MNHNS and CDR2 SASEGT. The CDR3 loop spans 18 amino acids. CDR3 sequence: CASSEFGTSGGLFYEQYF. CDR3 nucleotides: TGTGCCAGCAGTGAATTCGGGACTAGCGGGGGCCTGTTCTACGAGCAGTACTTC.

The chain couples TRBV6-6 to TRBJ1-5, with 7 bases lining up with TRBD1. Germline loops: CDR1 MNHNY, CDR2 SVGAGI (reference sequence). This CDR3 is 16 amino acids long. J gave up 5 bases and V 1 base, and 8 bases lay outside the gene matches. CDR3 region: CASSYWDSPLDQPQHF. The CDR3 nucleotides read TGTGCCAGCAGTTACTGGGACAGCCCCCTCGATCAGCCCCAGCATTTT.

This chain links TRBV19 with TRBJ1-4, with no clear D. CDR1 is LNHDA, CDR2 SQIVND, per germline (reference sequence). Trimming pared 5 bases from V and 7 bases from J, leaving 11 bases between. This CDR3 comprises 13 residues. This CDR3 reads CASSPNRGEKLFF. CDR3 bases: TGTGCCAGTAGTCCAAACCGTGGTGAAAAACTGTTTTTT.

The chain carries TRBV7-8 and TRBJ2-5; D perhaps matches TRBD1 (5 bases). Germline V gene data show CDR1 as SGHVS and CDR2 as FQNEAQ. The CDR3 has 13 residues. With 5 bases removed from V and 5 bases from J, the gap between germline ends came to 12 bases. The CDR3 DNA is TGTGCCAGCAGCCTGGGGCCGGACGAGACCCAGTACTTC. Protein sequence: CASSLGPDETQYF.

The chain is built from TRBV7-2 and TRBJ2-7; D ambiguous. The CDR3 is 13 amino acids. Germline assignment: CDR1 SGHTA and CDR2 FQGNSA. V was shortened by 1 base and J by 4 bases, with 8 bases between the two germline ends. The CDR3 region has the DNA TGTGCCAGCAGCTTAGAGGCAAGATACGAGCAGTACTTC. Its translation is CASSLEARYEQYF.

The chain joins TRBV10-3 to TRBJ2-3, with 8 bases matching TRBD2. Germline CDR1 is ENHRY and CDR2 is SYGVKD. The CDR3 length is 15 residues. Losses at the gene ends were 7 bases for V and 0 bases for J; bases not matched to a gene: 6. CDR3: CAITQTSGSTDTQYF. The CDR3 DNA reads TGTGCCATCACCCAAACTAGCGGAAGCACAGATACGCAGTATTTT.

CDR3 region: CASSLVSDLTDTQYF. The CDR3 nucleotides read TGTGCCAGCAGCTTGGTTTCCGACCTCACAGATACGCAGTATTTT. The V call is TRBV5-4, the J call TRBJ2-3, with D uncertain. This CDR3 contains 15 residues. Deletions cut 0 bases from V and 2 bases from J, with 10 bases between. CDR1 is SGHNT and CDR2 is YYREEE in the germline V gene (reference sequence).

The chain couples TRBV6-5 to TRBJ1-3; D might be TRBD1 (5 bases). The CDR3 runs to 15 residues. V was cut by 4 bases and J by 3 bases, with 13 bases left in between. CDR1 and CDR2 from the germline V gene are MNHEY and SVGAGI. The CDR3 protein is CASSSHGGSGNTIYF. The CDR3 DNA sequence: TGTGCCAGCAGTTCCCACGGGGGGAGTGGAAACACCATATATTTT.

This chain uses TRBV5-1 with TRBJ2-4, with TRBD2 matching 7 bases. The CDR3 is made up of 16 amino acids. The V segment lost 0 bases and the J segment 8 bases; nucleotides outside the gene matches: 11. Germline loops: CDR1 SGHRS, CDR2 YFSETQ. CDR3 amino acids: CASSLAGDAGEDIQYF. The DNA for the CDR3 is TGCGCCAGCAGCTTGGCCGGAGATGCGGGGGAGGACATTCAGTACTTC.

The chain employs TRBV7-2 and TRBJ2-1; the D is unclear. CDR1 and CDR2 from the germline V gene are SGHTA and FQGNSA. The CDR3 length is 15 residues. The V and J ends lost 1 base and 0 bases respectively, with 7 bases between them. The CDR3 nucleotides are TGTGCCAGCAGCTTAGAGGCTAGCTCCTACAATGAGCAGTTCTTC. Protein: CASSLEASSYNEQFF.

The genes are TRBV10-2 and TRBJ2-5, with a possible D match to TRBD1 (6 bases). Germline V gene data show CDR1 as WSHSY and CDR2 as SAAADI. The V end was cut by 3 bases, the J end by 4 bases, with 18 bases between. The CDR3 consists of 16 residues. In DNA form, the CDR3 reads TGCGCCAGCAGTGATCTATCCAGGGGTGAGGGAGAGACCCAGTACTTC. Translating it yields CASSDLSRGEGETQYF.

In this sample, this clone turned up once. The chain carries TRBV19 and TRBJ2-3, with 14 bases identical to TRBD2. CDR1 and CDR2 from the germline V gene are LNHDA and SQIVND (reference sequence). The CDR3 runs 17 residues. V shed 5 bases and J 6 bases; nucleotides not matched to a gene: 10. Here the CDR3 DNA reads TGTGCCAGTAGTCCCGGGACTAGCGGGGGTCCCACGGATACGCAGTATTTT. Translated, it gives CASSPGTSGGPTDTQYF.

The chain has TRBV6-5 and TRBJ1-5, with 7 bases aligning to TRBD1. The junction had 6 bases not matched to a gene; V was cut back by 7 bases and J by 0 bases. CDR1 and CDR2 (germline): MNHEY, SVGAGI. The CDR3 loop spans 15 amino acids. The CDR3 spells CASKGTAFSNQPQHF. As DNA, the CDR3 is TGTGCCAGCAAGGGGACAGCCTTTAGCAATCAGCCCCAGCATTTT.

This chain links TRBV4-3 with TRBJ1-2, with D tentatively TRBD1 (6 bases). V gave up 0 bases and J gave up 4 bases, with 15 bases separating them. The germline V gene has CDR1 LGHNA and CDR2 YSLEER. This CDR3 is built from 16 residues. This CDR3 reads CASSQDVGAQIYGYTF. DNA of the CDR3: TGCGCCAGCAGCCAAGATGTGGGGGCTCAGATCTATGGCTACACCTTC.

The J gene is TRBJ2-1, the V gene TRBV7-8, with TRBD1 matching over 7 bases. Germline values: CDR1 SGHVS, CDR2 FQNEAQ. The CDR3 runs 15 residues. The ends lost 5 bases at V and 7 bases at J; junction bases unmatched: 11. DNA of the CDR3: TGTGCCAGCAGCCCTATAACCGGGACAGAGAATGAGCAGTTCTTC. Translated, it gives CASSPITGTENEQFF.

This chain uses TRBV4-3 with TRBJ2-3; D unresolved. CDR3 length: 15 residues. V gave up 1 base and J gave up 0 bases, with 8 bases separating them. Germline CDR1 and CDR2: LGHNA and YSLEER. This CDR3 is CASSQVLPSTDTQYF. The CDR3 DNA sequence: TGCGCCAGCAGCCAAGTACTACCTAGCACAGATACGCAGTATTTT.

This rearrangement joins TRBV29-1 to TRBJ2-7, with D possibly matching TRBD2 (6 bases). Between the trimmed V and J ends, which lost 7 bases and 3 bases, there was a span of 19 bases. The CDR3 extends over 14 amino acids. CDR1 is SQVTM, CDR2 ANQGSEA, per germline. CDR3 amino acids: CSAESGGEVYEQYF. The DNA for the CDR3 is TGCAGCGCCGAATCCGGCGGGGAAGTCTACGAGCAGTACTTC.

The chain links TRBV30 to TRBJ2-3, with D possibly being TRBD2 (6 bases). This CDR3 contains 13 residues. Per germline, CDR1 GTSNPN and CDR2 SVGIG (reference sequence). V dropped 4 bases and J dropped 2 bases, with 10 bases sitting between them. CDR3: CAWTGVNTDTQYF. The CDR3 DNA reads as TGTGCCTGGACGGGGGTGAACACAGATACGCAGTATTTT.

Here the CDR3 reads CASSYKGGPDYGYTF. The CDR3 nucleotides are TGTGCCAGCAGTTACAAGGGGGGGCCCGACTATGGCTACACCTTC. The V gene is TRBV6-6, the J gene TRBJ1-2; D perhaps matches TRBD1 (6 bases). V lost 2 bases and J 3 bases, leaving 13 bases between the germline ends. The CDR3 loop spans 15 amino acids. Germline values: CDR1 MNHNY, CDR2 SVGAGI (reference sequence).

The V call is TRBV4-3, the J call TRBJ1-3; D unresolved. Deletions cut 0 bases from V and 15 bases from J, with 12 bases between. CDR1 and CDR2 from the germline V gene are LGHNA and YSLEER. The CDR3 is made up of 12 amino acids. The DNA for the CDR3 is TGCGCCAGCAGCCAAGATTCGGCACCGGCATATTTT. Its translation is CASSQDSAPAYF.

This clone has a single count. The chain combines TRBV9 with TRBJ2-3; no firm D call. The CDR3 is 15 residues long. Germline V CDR1 and CDR2: SGDLS, YYNGEE. V was trimmed by 0 bases and J by 0 bases, leaving 8 bases between them. The CDR3 is CASSVGLGSTDTQYF. For the CDR3, the DNA is TGTGCCAGCAGCGTAGGGTTGGGGAGCACAGATACGCAGTATTTT.

This chain connects TRBV9 to TRBJ2-4; D gene unclear. CDR1 is SGDLS and CDR2 is YYNGEE in the germline V gene. The CDR3 is made up of 14 amino acids. The germline V and J ends were trimmed by 2 bases and 8 bases, with 14 bases remaining between them. CDR3 residues: CASSVRPTSDIQYF. CDR3 sequence (DNA): TGTGCCAGCAGCGTTCGTCCCACCTCGGACATTCAGTACTTC.

The genes are TRBV7-9 and TRBJ2-7; 9 bases are a match to TRBD1. The ends lost 5 bases at V and 6 bases at J; junction bases unmatched: 11. Germline V gene lookup returns CDR1 SEHNR and CDR2 FQNEAQ (reference sequence). The CDR3 spans 15 residues. The CDR3 protein is CASSGRGQGLGEQYF. The CDR3 DNA reads TGTGCCAGCAGCGGAAGGGGACAGGGTTTGGGCGAGCAGTACTTC. Using reference TRBV7-9 and TRBJ2-7 for the parts outside the CDR3, the full variable domain is DTGVSQNPRHKITKRGQNVTFRCDPISEHNRLYWYRQTLGQGPEFLTYFQNEAQLEKSRLLSDRFSAERPKGSFSTLEIQRTEQGDSAMYLCASSGRGQGLGEQYFGPGTRLTVT.

The V call is TRBV5-1, the J call TRBJ2-7; TRBD2 matches at 14 bases. The CDR3 extends over 20 amino acids. The germline gives CDR1 SGHRS, CDR2 YFSETQ. The V and J ends lost 4 bases and 2 bases, in that order; junction bases with no gene match: 17. The CDR3 reads CASSKTRLAGGPAPPYEQYF. CDR3 in DNA: TGCGCCAGCAGCAAGACTCGACTAGCGGGGGGGCCGGCTCCGCCCTACGAGCAGTACTTC.

CDR3 nucleotides: TGTGCCAGCTTAGGGGGATGGGGCACCGGGGAGCTGTTTTTT. Residues: CASLGGWGTGELFF. The J gene is TRBJ2-2, the V gene TRBV6-1; TRBD1 is a possible D gene (6 bases). This CDR3 has 14 amino acids. The germline V gene has CDR1 MNHNS and CDR2 SASEGT. With 8 bases removed from V and 4 bases from J, the gap between germline ends came to 14 bases.

V is TRBV10-3 and J is TRBJ2-2; 11 bases fit TRBD2. V shed 3 bases and J 5 bases; nucleotides not matched to a gene: 5. The CDR3 runs 16 residues. Germline assignment: CDR1 ENHRY and CDR2 SYGVKD. This CDR3 is CAISESSGGDTGELFF. CDR3 DNA sequence: TGTGCCATCAGTGAAAGTAGCGGGGGGGATACCGGGGAGCTGTTTTTT.

This clone appeared a few times. The chain links TRBV5-4 to TRBJ2-1; TRBD2 matches at 7 bases. From germline, CDR1 is SGHNT and CDR2 YYREEE (reference sequence). Trimming cost V 0 bases and J 12 bases; bases outside gene matches: 6. This CDR3 region has 13 residues. The CDR3 DNA follows: TGTGCCAGCAGCTTGGCCGGGGGGTTCGGGCAGTTCTTC. Its protein is CASSLAGGFGQFF.

The V gene is TRBV19, the J gene TRBJ2-7; a possible D gene is TRBD2 (5 bases). The germline V and J ends were trimmed by 5 bases and 1 base, with 9 bases remaining between them. The length of the CDR3 is 13 residues. Germline CDR1 and CDR2: LNHDA and SQIVND (reference sequence). In nucleotides, the CDR3 is TGTGCCAGTAGTCCCCGCGGGTCCTACGAGCAGTACTTC. It codes for CASSPRGSYEQYF. The complete variable domain, with remaining parts taken from reference TRBV19 and TRBJ2-7, reads DGGITQSPKYLFRKEGQNVTLSCEQNLNHDAMYWYRQDPGQGLRLIYYSQIVNDFQKGDIAEGYSVSREKKESFPLTVTSAQKNPTAFYLCASSPRGSYEQYFGPGTRLTVT.

The chain links TRBV7-2 to TRBJ1-1; possibly TRBD1 for D (5 bases). The CDR3 totals 17 residues. Trimming removed 5 bases at V and 2 bases at J, with 21 bases between. Germline assignment: CDR1 SGHTA and CDR2 FQGNSA. The CDR3 region has the DNA TGTGCCAGCAGCCAGGTTAGAGGGGAGATGCTCAACACTGAAGCTTTCTTT. This encodes CASSQVRGEMLNTEAFF.